The 10 T cell receptor beta chains below were found in one sample sequenced in a study of blood T cells in healthy people across ages (dated by TCRdb to 2015 to 2017). Libraries were built with 5' RACE. The data were produced on an Illumina HiSeq 2500. The second PCR ran for about 7 to 11 cycles and used a J-beta primer mix along with a sample-barcoded 5' primer. TCRdb cleaned the public reads at Q25 with fastp, built clones with MiXCR and kept in-frame beta chains. Rows with a matching CDR3 protein are joined into one entry that keeps the most common DNA and genes. A total of around 1,500,000 distinct CDR3 sequences appear in this sample, around 39% of them only once. The ten largest clonotypes hold approximately 7.9% of the sample. Material for sequencing was blood. All receptors come from a woman younger than 30 in good health.

The CDR3 protein is CASSASYSDEQFF. CDR3 in DNA: TGTGCCAGCAGCGCCTCATACTCTGATGAGCAGTTCTTC. The rearrangement uses TRBV11-2 and TRBJ2-1; D is ambiguous. This CDR3 is 13 amino acids long. V lost 5 bases to trimming and J lost 8 bases, with 13 bases between them. Germline-derived CDR1 and CDR2 are SGHAT and FQNNGV. Based on the CDR3 plus reference TRBV11-2 and TRBJ2-1, the full variable domain is EAGVAQSPRYKIIEKRQSVAFWCNPISGHATLYWYQQILGQGPKLLIQFQNNGVVDDSQLPKDRFSAERLKGVDSTLKIQPAKLEDSAVYLCASSASYSDEQFFGPGTRLTVL.

There are a few counts of this clonotype. The rearrangement uses TRBV7-8 and TRBJ2-7; 8 bases map to TRBD1. CDR1 and CDR2 from the germline V gene are SGHVS and FQNEAQ. The CDR3 is 18 residues long. Trimming cost V 3 bases and J 4 bases; bases outside gene matches: 17. DNA of the CDR3: TGTGCCAGCAGCTTCAGGGGCCTTAAGGACAGGGAAACTTACGAGCAGTACTTC. This gives the protein CASSFRGLKDRETYEQYF.

Only a few counts were recorded for this clonotype. The chain carries TRBV7-3 and TRBJ2-3, with 8 bases aligning to TRBD2. Trimming took 8 bases from V and 5 from J; bases not matched to a gene: 12. CDR1 SGHTA and CDR2 FQGTGA come from the germline V gene. The CDR3 length is 15 residues. The CDR3 nucleotides read TGTGCCAGCGCGACGGGGGGGGCGCTTGTAGATACGCAGTATTTT. It encodes CASATGGALVDTQYF.

As concerns this clonotype: A much larger clonotype is one base distant, so this may be a read error. The rearrangement joins TRBV13 to TRBJ2-1, with 12 bases that match TRBD2. Germline trimming cut 8 bases from V and 6 bases from J; bases unmatched to any gene: 8. Per germline, CDR1 PRHDT and CDR2 FYEKMQ (reference sequence). The CDR3 covers 15 residues. As DNA, the CDR3 is TGTGCCAGCGGCCAACTAGCGGGGGGCAGCAATGAGCAGTTCTTC. This sequence encodes CASGQLAGGSNEQFF. Combining the CDR3 with reference TRBV13 and TRBJ2-1 gives the whole variable domain AAGVIQSPRHLIKEKRETATLKCYPIPRHDTVYWYQQGPGQDPQFLISFYEKMQSDKGSIPDRFSAQQFSDYHSELNMSSLELGDSALYFCASGQLAGGSNEQFFGPGTRLTVL.

The V gene is TRBV19, the J gene TRBJ2-1; 7 nucleotides line up with TRBD1. CDR3 size: 14 residues. The germline gives CDR1 LNHDA, CDR2 SQIVND (reference sequence). Trimming took 8 bases from V and 4 from J; bases not matched to a gene: 8. The DNA of the CDR3 is TGTGCCAGTCGGACAGGTATCGGATACAATGAGCAGTTCTTC. It codes for CASRTGIGYNEQFF.

The rearrangement uses TRBV3-1 and TRBJ2-1, with unresolved D. From germline, CDR1 is LGHDT and CDR2 YNNKEL (reference sequence). CDR3 size: 12 residues. The V gene lost 1 base and the J gene lost 12 bases, with 10 bases spanning the gap. As DNA, the CDR3 is TGTGCCAGCAGCCAAGGGATTGCGGCGCAGTTCTTC. Protein product: CASSQGIAAQFF.

V usage is TRBV20-1 and J usage is TRBJ1-6; 10 bases are a match to TRBD1. This CDR3 has 14 residues. The V gene's germline CDR1 is DFQATT and CDR2 SNEGSKA (reference sequence). V was clipped by 7 bases and J by 10 bases; unmatched bases: 10. CDR3 sequence (DNA): TGCAGTGGACCGGCCGGGACAGGGGCCTCACCCCTCCACTTT. Its protein product is CSGPAGTGASPLHF.

The chain combines TRBV12-3 or TRBV12-4 with TRBJ1-2; D is unresolved. The CDR3 spans 16 residues. V gave up 2 bases and J gave up 0 bases, with 13 bases separating them. The DNA of the CDR3 is TGTGCCAGCAGTTTACGAACAGCTGAAACTAACTATGGCTACACCTTC. It is translated as CASSLRTAETNYGYTF.

The V call is TRBV20-1, the J call TRBJ1-1, with D unresolved. The CDR3 length is 16 residues. The V end lost 2 bases, the J end lost 1 base, and 17 bases lay between the germline ends. Germline V gives CDR1 DFQATT, CDR2 SNEGSKA (reference sequence). The CDR3 nucleotides are TGCAGTGCTAGACCTCCGGTAGGGATTCGGAACACTGAAGCTTTCTTT. It is translated as CSARPPVGIRNTEAFF.

The chain recombines TRBV6-5 with TRBJ1-1; TRBD1 matches 10 bases. This CDR3 comprises 14 residues. The germline V gene has CDR1 MNHEY and CDR2 SVGAGI. Trimming cost V 7 bases and J 4 bases; bases outside gene matches: 6. CDR3 sequence: CASTGQGDPTEAFF. CDR3 nucleotides: TGTGCCAGCACCGGACAGGGGGACCCCACTGAAGCTTTCTTT.